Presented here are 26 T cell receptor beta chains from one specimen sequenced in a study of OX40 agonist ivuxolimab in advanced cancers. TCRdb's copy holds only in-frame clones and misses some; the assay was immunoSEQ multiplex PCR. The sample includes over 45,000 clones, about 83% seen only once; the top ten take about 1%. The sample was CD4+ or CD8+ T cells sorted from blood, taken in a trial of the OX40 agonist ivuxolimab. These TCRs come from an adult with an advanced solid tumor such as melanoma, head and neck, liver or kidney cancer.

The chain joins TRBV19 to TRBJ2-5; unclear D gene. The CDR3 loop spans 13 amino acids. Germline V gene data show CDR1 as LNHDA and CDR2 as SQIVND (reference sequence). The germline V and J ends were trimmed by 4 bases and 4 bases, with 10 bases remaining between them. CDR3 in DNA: TGTGCCAGTAGTAGACAAACACGAGAGACCCAGTACTTC. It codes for CASSRQTRETQYF.

DNA of the CDR3: TGTGCCAGCAGCTTGCAGGGGGGGCGGGTCAGATCACCCCTCCACTTT. Amino acids: CASSLQGGRVRSPLHF. V gene TRBV11-2 combines with J gene TRBJ1-6; 7 bases map to TRBD1. CDR1 is SGHAT and CDR2 is FQNNGV in the germline V gene. The length of the CDR3 is 16 residues. With 3 bases clipped from V and 10 bases from J, the junction kept 12 bases outside the gene matches. The full variable domain, its missing parts supplied by reference TRBV11-2 and TRBJ1-6, is EAGVAQSPRYKIIEKRQSVAFWCNPISGHATLYWYQQILGQGPKLLIQFQNNGVVDDSQLPKDRFSAERLKGVDSTLKIQPAKLEDSAVYLCASSLQGGRVRSPLHFGNGTRLTVT.

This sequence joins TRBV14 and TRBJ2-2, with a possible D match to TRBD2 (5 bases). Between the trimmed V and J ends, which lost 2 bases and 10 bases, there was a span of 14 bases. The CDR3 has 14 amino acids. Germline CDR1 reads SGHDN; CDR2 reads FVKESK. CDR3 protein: CASSQRIIREELFF. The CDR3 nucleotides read TGTGCCAGCAGCCAAAGGATTATTCGGGAGGAGCTGTTTTTT.

The DNA of the CDR3 is TGTGCCAGCAGCCAACGAGCCGAACATGAAAAACTGTTTTTT. This sequence encodes CASSQRAEHEKLFF. V is TRBV7-2 and J is TRBJ1-4, with D unclear. Trimming removed 5 bases from V and 6 bases from J, with 13 bases in between. This CDR3 has 14 residues. Germline assignment: CDR1 SGHTA and CDR2 FQGNSA.

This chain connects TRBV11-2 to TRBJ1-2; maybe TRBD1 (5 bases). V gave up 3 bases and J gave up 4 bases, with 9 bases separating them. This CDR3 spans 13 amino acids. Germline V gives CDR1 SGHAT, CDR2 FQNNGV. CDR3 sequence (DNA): TGTGCCAGCAGCTTCGGGGCAGGCTATGGCTACACCTTC. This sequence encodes CASSFGAGYGYTF.

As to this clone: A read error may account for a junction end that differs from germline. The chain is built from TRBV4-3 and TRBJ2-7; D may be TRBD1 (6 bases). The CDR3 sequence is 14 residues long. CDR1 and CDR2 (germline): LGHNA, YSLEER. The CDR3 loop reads CASSQGTAAYAQYF. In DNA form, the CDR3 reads TGCGCCAGCAGCCAAGGGACAGCTGCCTACGCGCAGTACTTC.

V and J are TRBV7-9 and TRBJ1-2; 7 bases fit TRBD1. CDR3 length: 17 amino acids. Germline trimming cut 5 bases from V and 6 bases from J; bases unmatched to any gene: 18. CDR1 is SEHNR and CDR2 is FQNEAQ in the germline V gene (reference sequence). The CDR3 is CASSIQAVTGKGDGYTF. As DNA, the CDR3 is TGTGCCAGCAGCATCCAGGCTGTGACAGGGAAGGGGGATGGCTACACCTTC. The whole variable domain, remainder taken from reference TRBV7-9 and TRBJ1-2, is DTGVSQNPRHKITKRGQNVTFRCDPISEHNRLYWYRQTLGQGPEFLTYFQNEAQLEKSRLLSDRFSAERPKGSFSTLEIQRTEQGDSAMYLCASSIQAVTGKGDGYTFGSGTRLTVV.

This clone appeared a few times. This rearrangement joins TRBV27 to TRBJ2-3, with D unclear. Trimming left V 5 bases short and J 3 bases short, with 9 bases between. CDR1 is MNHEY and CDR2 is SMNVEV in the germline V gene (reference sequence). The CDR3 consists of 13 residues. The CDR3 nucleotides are TGTGCCAGCAGTCCCTATCGTACAGATACGCAGTATTTT. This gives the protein CASSPYRTDTQYF.

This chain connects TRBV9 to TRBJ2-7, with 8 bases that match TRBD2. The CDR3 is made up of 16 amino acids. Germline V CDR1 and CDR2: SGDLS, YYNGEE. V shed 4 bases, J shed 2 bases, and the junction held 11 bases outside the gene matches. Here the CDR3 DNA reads TGTGCCAGCAGCTCAAAAGCGGGAGCCGGGACCTACGAGCAGTACTTC. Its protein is CASSSKAGAGTYEQYF.

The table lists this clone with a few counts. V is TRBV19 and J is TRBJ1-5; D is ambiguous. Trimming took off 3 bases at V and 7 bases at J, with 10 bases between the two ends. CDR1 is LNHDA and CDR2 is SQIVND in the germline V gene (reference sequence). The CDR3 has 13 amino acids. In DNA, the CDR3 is TGTGCCAGTAGTATGGGGTGGAGACAGCCCCAGCATTTT. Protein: CASSMGWRQPQHF. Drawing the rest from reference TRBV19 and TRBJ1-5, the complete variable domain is DGGITQSPKYLFRKEGQNVTLSCEQNLNHDAMYWYRQDPGQGLRLIYYSQIVNDFQKGDIAEGYSVSREKKESFPLTVTSAQKNPTAFYLCASSMGWRQPQHFGDGTRLSIL.

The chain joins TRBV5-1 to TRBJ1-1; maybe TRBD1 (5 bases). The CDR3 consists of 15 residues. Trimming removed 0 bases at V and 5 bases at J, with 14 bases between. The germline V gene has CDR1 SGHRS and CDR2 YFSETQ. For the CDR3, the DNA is TGCGCCAGCAGCTTGGATACTGGGGCGGGAACTGAAGCTTTCTTT. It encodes CASSLDTGAGTEAFF. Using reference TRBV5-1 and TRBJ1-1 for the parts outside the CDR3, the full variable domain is KAGVTQTPRYLIKTRGQQVTLSCSPISGHRSVSWYQQTPGQGLQFLFEYFSETQRNKGNFPGRFSGRQFSNSRSEMNVSTLELGDSALYLCASSLDTGAGTEAFFGQGTRLTVV.

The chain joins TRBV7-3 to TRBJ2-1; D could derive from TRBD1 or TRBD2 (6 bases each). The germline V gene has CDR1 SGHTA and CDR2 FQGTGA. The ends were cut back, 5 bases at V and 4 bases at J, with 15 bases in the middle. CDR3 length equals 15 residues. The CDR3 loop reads CASSHEGGPYNEQFF. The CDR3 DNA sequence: TGTGCCAGCAGCCACGAGGGGGGACCTTACAATGAGCAGTTCTTC.

CDR3 amino acids: CASSWWGNTEAFF. As DNA, the CDR3 is TGTGCCAGCAGTTGGTGGGGGAACACTGAAGCTTTCTTT. V usage is TRBV27 and J usage is TRBJ1-1; no firm D call. Germline V lookup: CDR1 MNHEY, CDR2 SMNVEV (reference sequence). Trimming removed 4 bases from V and 1 base from J, with 7 bases in between. The CDR3 length is 13 residues.

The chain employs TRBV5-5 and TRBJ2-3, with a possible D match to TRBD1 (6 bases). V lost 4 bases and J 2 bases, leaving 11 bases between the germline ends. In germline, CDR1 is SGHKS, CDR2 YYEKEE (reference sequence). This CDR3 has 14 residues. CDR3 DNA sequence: TGTGCCAGCAGCATAGGACAGCCCACAGATACGCAGTATTTT. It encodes CASSIGQPTDTQYF.

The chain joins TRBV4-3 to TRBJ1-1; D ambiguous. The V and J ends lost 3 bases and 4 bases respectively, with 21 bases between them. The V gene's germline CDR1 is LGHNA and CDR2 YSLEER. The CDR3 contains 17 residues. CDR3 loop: CASSHENLGLTGTEAFF. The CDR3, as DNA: TGCGCCAGCAGCCACGAAAACCTAGGACTAACTGGCACTGAAGCTTTCTTT.

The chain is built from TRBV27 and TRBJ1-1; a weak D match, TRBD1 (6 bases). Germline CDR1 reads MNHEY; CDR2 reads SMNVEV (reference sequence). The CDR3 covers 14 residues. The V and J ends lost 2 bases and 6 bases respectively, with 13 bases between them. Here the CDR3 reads CASSLGGRPAEAFF. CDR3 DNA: TGTGCCAGCAGTTTAGGGGGGCGCCCGGCTGAAGCTTTCTTT.

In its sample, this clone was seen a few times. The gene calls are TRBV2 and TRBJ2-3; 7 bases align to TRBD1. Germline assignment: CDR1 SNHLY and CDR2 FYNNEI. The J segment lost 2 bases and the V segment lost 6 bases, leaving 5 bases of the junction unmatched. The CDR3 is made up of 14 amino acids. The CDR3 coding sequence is TGTGCCAGCAGGGACAGGAGATACACAGATACGCAGTATTTT. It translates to CASRDRRYTDTQYF.

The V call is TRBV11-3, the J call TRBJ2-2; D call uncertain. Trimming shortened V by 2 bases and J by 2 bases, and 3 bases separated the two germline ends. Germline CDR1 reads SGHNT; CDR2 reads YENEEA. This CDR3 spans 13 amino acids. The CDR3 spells CASSLLNTGELFF. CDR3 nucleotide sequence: TGTGCCAGCAGCTTATTAAACACCGGGGAGCTGTTTTTT.

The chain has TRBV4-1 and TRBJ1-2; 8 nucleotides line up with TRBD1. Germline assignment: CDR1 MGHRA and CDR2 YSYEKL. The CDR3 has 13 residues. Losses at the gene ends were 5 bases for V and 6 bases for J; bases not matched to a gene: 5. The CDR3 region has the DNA TGCGCCAGCAGCACGGACAGGGAGAATGGCTACACCTTC. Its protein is CASSTDRENGYTF.

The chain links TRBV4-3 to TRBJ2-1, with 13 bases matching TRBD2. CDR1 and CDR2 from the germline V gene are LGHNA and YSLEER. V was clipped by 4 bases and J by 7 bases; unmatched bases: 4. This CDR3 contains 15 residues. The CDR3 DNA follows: TGCGCCAGCAGCCGAGCGGGACTAGCGGGGAATGAGCAGTTCTTC. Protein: CASSRAGLAGNEQFF.

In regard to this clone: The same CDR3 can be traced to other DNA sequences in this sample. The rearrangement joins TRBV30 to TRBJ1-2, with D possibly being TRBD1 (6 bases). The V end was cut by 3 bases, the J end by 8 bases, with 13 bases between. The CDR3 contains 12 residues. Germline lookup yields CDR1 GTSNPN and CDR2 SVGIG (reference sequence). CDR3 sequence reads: CAWRRGGGGYTF. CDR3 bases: TGTGCCTGGAGAAGGGGAGGGGGGGGCTACACCTTC.

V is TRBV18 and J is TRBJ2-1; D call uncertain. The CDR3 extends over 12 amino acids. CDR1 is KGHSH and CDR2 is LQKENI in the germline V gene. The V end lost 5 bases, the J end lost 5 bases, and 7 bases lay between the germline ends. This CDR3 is CASSWADNEQFF. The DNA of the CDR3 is TGTGCCAGCTCATGGGCGGACAATGAGCAGTTCTTC.

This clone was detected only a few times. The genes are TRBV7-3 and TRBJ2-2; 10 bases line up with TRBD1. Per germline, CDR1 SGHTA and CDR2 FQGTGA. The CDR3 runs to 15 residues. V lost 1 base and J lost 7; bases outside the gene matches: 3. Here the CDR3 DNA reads TGTGCCAGCAGCTTAAGGGACAGGGGTGGCGGGGAGCTGTTTTTT. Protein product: CASSLRDRGGGELFF.

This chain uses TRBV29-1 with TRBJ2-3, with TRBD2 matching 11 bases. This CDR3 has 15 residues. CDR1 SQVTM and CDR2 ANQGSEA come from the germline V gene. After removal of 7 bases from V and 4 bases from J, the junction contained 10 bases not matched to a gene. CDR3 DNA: TGCAGCGGAATTAAACTAGCGGGGGTAGCAGATACGCAGTATTTT. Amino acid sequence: CSGIKLAGVADTQYF.

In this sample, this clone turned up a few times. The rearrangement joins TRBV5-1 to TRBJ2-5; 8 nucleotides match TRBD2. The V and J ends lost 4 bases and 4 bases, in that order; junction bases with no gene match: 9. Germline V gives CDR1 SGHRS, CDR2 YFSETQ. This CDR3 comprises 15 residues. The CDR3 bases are TGCGCCAGCAGCCCGGGCGGGGGGCGTCCAGAGACCCAGTACTTC. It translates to CASSPGGGRPETQYF.

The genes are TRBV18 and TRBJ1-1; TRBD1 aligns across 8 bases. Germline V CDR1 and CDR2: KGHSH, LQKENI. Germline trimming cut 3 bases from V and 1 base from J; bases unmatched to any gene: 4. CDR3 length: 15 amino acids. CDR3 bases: TGTGCCAGCTCACCCCGACAGGGGTCGAACACTGAAGCTTTCTTT. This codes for CASSPRQGSNTEAFF. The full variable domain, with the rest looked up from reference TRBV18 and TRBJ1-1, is NAGVMQNPRHLVRRRGQEARLRCSPMKGHSHVYWYRQLPEEGLKFMVYLQKENIIDESGMPKERFSAEFPKEGPSILRIQQVVRGDSAAYFCASSPRQGSNTEAFFGQGTRLTVV.